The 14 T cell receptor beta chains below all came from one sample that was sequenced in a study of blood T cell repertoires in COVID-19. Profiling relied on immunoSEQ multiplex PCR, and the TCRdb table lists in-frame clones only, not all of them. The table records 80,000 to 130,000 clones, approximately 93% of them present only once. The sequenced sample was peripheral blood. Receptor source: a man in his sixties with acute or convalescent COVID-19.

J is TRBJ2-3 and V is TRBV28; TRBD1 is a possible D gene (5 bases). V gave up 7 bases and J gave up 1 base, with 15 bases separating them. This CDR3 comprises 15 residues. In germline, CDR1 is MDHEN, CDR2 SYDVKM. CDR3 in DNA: TGTGCCAGCATCCCCCTGGGGCGGCGCACAGATACGCAGTATTTT. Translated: CASIPLGRRTDTQYF.

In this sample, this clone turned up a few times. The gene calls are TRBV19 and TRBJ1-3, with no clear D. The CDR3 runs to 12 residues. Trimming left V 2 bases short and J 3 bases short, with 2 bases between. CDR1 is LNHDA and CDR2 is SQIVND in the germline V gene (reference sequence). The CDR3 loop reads CASSILGNTIYF. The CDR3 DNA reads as TGTGCCAGTAGTATACTTGGAAACACCATATATTTT.

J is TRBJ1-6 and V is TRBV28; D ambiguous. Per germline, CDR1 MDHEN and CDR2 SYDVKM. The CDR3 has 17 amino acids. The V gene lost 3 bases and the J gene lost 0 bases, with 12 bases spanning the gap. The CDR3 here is CASSLEGMGSYNSPLHF. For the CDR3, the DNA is TGTGCCAGCAGTTTGGAGGGAATGGGCTCCTATAATTCACCCCTCCACTTT.

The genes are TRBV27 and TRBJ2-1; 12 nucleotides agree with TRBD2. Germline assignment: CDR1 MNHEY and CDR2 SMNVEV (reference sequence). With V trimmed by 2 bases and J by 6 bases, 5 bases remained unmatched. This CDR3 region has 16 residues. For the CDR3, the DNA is TGTGCCAGCAGTTTAGTACTAGCGGGAGGAGTCAATGAGCAGTTCTTC. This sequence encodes CASSLVLAGGVNEQFF.

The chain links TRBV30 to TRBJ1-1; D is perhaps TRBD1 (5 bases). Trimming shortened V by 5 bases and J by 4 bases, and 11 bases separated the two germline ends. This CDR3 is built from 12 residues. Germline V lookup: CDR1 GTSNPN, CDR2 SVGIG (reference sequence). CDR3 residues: CAWELGGTEAFF. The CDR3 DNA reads TGTGCCTGGGAACTGGGGGGCACTGAAGCTTTCTTT.

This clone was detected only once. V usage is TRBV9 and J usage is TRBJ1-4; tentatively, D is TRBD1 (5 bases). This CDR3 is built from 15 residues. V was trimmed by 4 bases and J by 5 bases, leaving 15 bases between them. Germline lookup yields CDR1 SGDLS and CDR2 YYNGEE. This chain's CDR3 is CASSPIGGGNEKLFF. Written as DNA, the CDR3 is TGTGCCAGCAGCCCGATCGGGGGGGGAAATGAAAAACTGTTTTTT.

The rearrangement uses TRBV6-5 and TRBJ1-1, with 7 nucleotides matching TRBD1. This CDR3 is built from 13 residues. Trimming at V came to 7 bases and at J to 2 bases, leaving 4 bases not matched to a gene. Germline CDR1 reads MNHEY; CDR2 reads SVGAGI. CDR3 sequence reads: CASKGAFNTEAFF. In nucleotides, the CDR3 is TGTGCCAGCAAGGGGGCCTTCAACACTGAAGCTTTCTTT.

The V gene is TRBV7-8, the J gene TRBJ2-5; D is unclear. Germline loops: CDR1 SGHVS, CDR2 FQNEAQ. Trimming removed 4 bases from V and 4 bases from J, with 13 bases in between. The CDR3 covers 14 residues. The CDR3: CASSSVTERETQYF. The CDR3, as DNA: TGTGCCAGCAGCTCCGTCACAGAGAGAGAGACCCAGTACTTC.

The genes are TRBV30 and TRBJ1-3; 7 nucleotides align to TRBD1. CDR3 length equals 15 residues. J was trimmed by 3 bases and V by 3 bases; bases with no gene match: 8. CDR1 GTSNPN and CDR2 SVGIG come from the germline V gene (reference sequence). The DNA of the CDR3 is TGTGCCTGGAGCCGGGGACAGCTAATTGGAAACACCATATATTTT. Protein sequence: CAWSRGQLIGNTIYF.

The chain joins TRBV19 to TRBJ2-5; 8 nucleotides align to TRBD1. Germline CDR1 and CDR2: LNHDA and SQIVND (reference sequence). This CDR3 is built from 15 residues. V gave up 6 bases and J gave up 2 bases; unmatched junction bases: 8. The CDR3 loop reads CASSPTGVAQETQYF. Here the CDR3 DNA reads TGTGCCAGTAGCCCGACAGGGGTCGCACAAGAGACCCAGTACTTC.

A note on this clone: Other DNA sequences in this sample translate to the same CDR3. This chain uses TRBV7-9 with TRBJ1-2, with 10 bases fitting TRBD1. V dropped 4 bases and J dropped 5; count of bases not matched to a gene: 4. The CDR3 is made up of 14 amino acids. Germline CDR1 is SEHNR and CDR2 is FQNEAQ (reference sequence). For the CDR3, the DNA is TGTGCCAGCAGCTCTTGGACAGGGGGGTATGGCTACACCTTC. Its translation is CASSSWTGGYGYTF.

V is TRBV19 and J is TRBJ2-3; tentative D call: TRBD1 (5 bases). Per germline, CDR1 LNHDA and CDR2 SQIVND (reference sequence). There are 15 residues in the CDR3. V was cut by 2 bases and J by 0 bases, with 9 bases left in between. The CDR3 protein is CASSIFAGSTDTQYF. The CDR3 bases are TGTGCCAGTAGTATATTTGCAGGGAGCACAGATACGCAGTATTTT.

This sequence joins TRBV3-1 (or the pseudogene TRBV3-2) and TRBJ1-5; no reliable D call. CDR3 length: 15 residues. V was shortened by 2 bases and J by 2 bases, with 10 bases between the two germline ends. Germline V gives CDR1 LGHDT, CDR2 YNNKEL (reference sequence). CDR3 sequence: CASSQTTGGNQPQHF. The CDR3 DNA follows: TGTGCCAGCAGCCAAACGACCGGGGGCAATCAGCCCCAGCATTTT.

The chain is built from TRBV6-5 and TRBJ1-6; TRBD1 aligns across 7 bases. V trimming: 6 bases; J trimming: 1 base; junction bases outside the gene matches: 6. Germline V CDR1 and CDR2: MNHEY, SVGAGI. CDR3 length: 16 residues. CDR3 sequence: CASRYRGGSYNSPLHF. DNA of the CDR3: TGTGCCAGCAGATACAGGGGAGGTTCCTATAATTCACCCCTCCACTTT.